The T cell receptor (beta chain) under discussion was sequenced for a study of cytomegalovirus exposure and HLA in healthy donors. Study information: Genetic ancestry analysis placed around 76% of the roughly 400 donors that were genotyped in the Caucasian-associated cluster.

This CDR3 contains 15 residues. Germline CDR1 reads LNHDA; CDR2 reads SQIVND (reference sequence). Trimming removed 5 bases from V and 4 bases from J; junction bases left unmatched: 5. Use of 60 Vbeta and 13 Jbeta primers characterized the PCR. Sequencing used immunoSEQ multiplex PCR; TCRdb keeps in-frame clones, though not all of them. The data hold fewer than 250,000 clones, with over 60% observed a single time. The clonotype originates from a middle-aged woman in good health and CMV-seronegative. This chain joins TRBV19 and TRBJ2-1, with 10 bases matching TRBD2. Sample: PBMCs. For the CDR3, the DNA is TGTGCCAGTAGTTCCTCGGGACTAGCGTACAATGAGCAGTTCTTC. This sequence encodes CASSSSGLAYNEQFF.